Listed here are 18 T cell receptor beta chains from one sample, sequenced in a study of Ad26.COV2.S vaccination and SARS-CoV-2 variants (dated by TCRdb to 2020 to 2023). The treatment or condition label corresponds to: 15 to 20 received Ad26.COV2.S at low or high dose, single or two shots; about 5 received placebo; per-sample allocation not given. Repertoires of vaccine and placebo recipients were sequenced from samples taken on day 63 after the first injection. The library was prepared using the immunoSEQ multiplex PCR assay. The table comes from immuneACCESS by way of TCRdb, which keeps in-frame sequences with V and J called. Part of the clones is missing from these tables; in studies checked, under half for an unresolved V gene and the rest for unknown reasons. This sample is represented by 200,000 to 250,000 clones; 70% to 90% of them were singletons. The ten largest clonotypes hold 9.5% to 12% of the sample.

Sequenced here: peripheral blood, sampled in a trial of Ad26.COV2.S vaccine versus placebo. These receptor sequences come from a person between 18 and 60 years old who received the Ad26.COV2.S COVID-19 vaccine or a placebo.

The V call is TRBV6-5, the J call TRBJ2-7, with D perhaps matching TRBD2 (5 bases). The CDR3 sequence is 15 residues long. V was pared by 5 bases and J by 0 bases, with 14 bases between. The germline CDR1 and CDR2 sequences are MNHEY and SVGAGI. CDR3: CASSQSGRGSYEQYF. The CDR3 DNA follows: TGTGCCAGCAGTCAATCTGGACGGGGCTCCTACGAGCAGTACTTC.

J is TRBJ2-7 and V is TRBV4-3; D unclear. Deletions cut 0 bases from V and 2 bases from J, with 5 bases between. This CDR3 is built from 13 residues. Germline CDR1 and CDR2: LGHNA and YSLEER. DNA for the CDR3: TGCGCCAGCAGCCAAGATCTGACCTACGAGCAGTACTTC. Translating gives CASSQDLTYEQYF.

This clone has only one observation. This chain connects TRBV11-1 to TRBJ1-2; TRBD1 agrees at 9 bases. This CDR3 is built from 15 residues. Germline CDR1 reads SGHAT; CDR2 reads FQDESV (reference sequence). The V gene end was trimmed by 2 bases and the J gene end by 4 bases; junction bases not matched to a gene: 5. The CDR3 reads CASSLQQGAGYGYTF. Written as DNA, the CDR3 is TGTGCCAGCAGCTTACAACAGGGGGCTGGCTATGGCTACACCTTC.

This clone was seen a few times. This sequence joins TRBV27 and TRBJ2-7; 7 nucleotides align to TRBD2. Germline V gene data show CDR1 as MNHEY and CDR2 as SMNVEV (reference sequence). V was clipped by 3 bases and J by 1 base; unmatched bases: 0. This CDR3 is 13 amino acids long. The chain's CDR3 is CASSLGGSYEQYF. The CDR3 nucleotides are TGTGCCAGCAGTTTGGGAGGGTCCTACGAGCAGTACTTC.

Here the CDR3 reads CASSLAGQPYEQYF. In DNA, the CDR3 is TGTGCCAGCAGCTTAGCTGGCCAGCCCTACGAGCAGTACTTC. The rearrangement joins TRBV7-8 to TRBJ2-7; no reliable D call. Per germline, CDR1 SGHVS and CDR2 FQNEAQ. V lost 0 bases, J lost 2 bases, and 8 bases lay in between. The CDR3 consists of 14 residues.

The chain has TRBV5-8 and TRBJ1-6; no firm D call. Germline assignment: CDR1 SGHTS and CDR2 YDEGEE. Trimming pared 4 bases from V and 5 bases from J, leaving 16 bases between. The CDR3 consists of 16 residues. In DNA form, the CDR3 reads TGTGCCAGCAGCCCGCCAAGGAGCTCAAATAATTCACCCCTCCACTTT. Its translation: CASSPPRSSNNSPLHF.

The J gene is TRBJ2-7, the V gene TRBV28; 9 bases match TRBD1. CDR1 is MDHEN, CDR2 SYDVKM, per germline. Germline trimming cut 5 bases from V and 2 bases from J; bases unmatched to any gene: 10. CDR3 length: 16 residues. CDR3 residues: CASSHSLDRGTYEQYF. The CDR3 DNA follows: TGTGCCAGCAGTCATTCACTCGACAGGGGGACCTACGAGCAGTACTTC.

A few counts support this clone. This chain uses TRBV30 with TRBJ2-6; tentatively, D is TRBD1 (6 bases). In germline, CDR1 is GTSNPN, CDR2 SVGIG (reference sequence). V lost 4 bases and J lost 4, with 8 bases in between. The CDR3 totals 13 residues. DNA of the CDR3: TGTGCCTGGACAGGGGTAGGGGCCAACGTCCTGACTTTC. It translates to CAWTGVGANVLTF.

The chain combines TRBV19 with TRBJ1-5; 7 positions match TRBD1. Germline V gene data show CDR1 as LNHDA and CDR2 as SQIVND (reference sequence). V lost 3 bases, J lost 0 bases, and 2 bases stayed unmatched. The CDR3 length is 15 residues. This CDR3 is CASSIDRASNQPQHF. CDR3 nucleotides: TGTGCCAGTAGTATCGACAGGGCTAGCAATCAGCCCCAGCATTTT.

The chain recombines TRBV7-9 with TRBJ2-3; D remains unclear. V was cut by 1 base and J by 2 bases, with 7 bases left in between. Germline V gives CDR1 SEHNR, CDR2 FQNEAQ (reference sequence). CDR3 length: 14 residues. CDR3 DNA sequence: TGTGCCAGCAGCTTAGAGCGTCACACAGATACGCAGTATTTT. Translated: CASSLERHTDTQYF. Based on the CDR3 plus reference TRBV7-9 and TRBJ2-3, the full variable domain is DTGVSQNPRHKITKRGQNVTFRCDPISEHNRLYWYRQTLGQGPEFLTYFQNEAQLEKSRLLSDRFSAERPKGSFSTLEIQRTEQGDSAMYLCASSLERHTDTQYFGPGTRLTVL.

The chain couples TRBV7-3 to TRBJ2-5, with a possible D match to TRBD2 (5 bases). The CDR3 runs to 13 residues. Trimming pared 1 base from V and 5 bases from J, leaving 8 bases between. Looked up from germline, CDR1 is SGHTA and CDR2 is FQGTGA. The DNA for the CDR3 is TGTGCCAGCAGCTTAAGCCAGCGGGAGACCCAGTACTTC. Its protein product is CASSLSQRETQYF. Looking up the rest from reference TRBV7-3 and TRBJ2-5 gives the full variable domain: GAGVSQTPSNKVTEKGKYVELRCDPISGHTALYWYRQSLGQGPEFLIYFQGTGAADDSGLPNDRFFAVRPEGSVSTLKIQRTERGDSAVYLCASSLSQRETQYFGPGTRLLVL.

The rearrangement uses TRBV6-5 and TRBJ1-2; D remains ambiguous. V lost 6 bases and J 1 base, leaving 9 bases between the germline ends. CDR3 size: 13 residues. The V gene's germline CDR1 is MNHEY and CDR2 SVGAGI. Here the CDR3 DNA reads TGTGCCAGCAGCCGCCGGAATAACTATGGCTACACCTTC. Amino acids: CASSRRNNYGYTF.

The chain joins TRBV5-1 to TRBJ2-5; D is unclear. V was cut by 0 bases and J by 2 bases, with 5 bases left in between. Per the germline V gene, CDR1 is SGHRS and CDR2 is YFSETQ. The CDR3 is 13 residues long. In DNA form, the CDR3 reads TGCGCCAGCAGCTTGGACACACAAGAGACCCAGTACTTC. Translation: CASSLDTQETQYF.

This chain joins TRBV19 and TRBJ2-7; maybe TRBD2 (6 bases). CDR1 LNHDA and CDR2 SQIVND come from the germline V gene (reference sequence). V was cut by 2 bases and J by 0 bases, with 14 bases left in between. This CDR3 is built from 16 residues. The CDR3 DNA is TGTGCCAGTAGTATACAATCGGGACTGAGCTCCTACGAGCAGTACTTC. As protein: CASSIQSGLSSYEQYF.

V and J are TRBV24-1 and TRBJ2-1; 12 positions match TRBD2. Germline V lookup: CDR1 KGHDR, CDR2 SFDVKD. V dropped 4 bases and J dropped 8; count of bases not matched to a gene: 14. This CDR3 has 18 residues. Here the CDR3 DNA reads TGTGCCACCAGTGAGGGGATATTACTAGCGGGAGGAGTATATGAGCAGTTCTTC. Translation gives CATSEGILLAGGVYEQFF.

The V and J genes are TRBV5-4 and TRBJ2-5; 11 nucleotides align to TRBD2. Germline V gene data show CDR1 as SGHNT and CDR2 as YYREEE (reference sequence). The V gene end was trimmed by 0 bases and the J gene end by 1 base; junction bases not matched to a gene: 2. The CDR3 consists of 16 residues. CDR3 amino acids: CASSLGSGGGQETQYF. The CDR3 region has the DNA TGTGCCAGCAGCTTGGGTAGCGGGGGGGGCCAAGAGACCCAGTACTTC.

CDR3 in DNA: TGCGCCAGCAGCCAGGGAAGGAACACCGGGGAGCTGTTTTTT. It codes for CASSQGRNTGELFF. V is TRBV4-3 and J is TRBJ2-2; no definite D call. This CDR3 has 14 amino acids. Per germline, CDR1 LGHNA and CDR2 YSLEER. V was pared by 3 bases and J by 1 base, with 6 bases between.

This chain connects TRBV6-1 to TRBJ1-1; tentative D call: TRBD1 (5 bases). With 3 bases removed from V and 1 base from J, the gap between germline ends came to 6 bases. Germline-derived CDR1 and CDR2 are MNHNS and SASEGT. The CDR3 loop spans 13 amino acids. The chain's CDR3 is CASSEGPNTEAFF. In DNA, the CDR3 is TGTGCCAGCAGTGAGGGACCGAACACTGAAGCTTTCTTT.